A single sample is the source of the 10 T cell receptor beta chains below, sequenced in a study of cytomegalovirus exposure and HLA in healthy donors. 13 Jbeta primers and 60 Vbeta primers were used for the PCR. Sequencing used immunoSEQ multiplex PCR; TCRdb keeps in-frame clones, though not all of them. Of over 200,000 clones listed, roughly 84% are singletons. Sequenced: PBMCs. The receptors were sampled from a human donor in good health.

The chain carries TRBV7-9 and TRBJ2-1; 7 bases map to TRBD1. V trimming: 5 bases; J trimming: 3 bases; junction bases outside the gene matches: 4. In germline, CDR1 is SEHNR, CDR2 FQNEAQ (reference sequence). CDR3 length equals 14 residues. DNA for the CDR3: TGTGCCAGCAGCCCCCGGGACAGCTACAATGAGCAGTTCTTC. Translated: CASSPRDSYNEQFF.

The rearrangement joins TRBV15 to TRBJ1-5; D is unresolved. There are 12 residues in the CDR3. Trimming shortened V by 3 bases and J by 5 bases, and 5 bases separated the two germline ends. Germline V lookup: CDR1 LNHNV, CDR2 YYDKDF (reference sequence). In DNA form, the CDR3 reads TGTGCCACCAGCAGGGCGGATCAGCCCCAGCATTTT. It codes for CATSRADQPQHF.

The V call is TRBV19, the J call TRBJ1-5; 9 bases align to TRBD1. J was trimmed by 4 bases and V by 7 bases; bases with no gene match: 17. From germline, CDR1 is LNHDA and CDR2 SQIVND (reference sequence). This CDR3 has 18 residues. CDR3 amino acids: CASTKQHRGTGSNQPQHF. In nucleotides, the CDR3 is TGTGCCAGTACCAAACAACACCGCGGGACAGGGAGTAATCAGCCCCAGCATTTT.

CDR3 residues: CASSIAARELNQPQHF. CDR3 nucleotide sequence: TGTGCCAGTAGTATAGCGGCCAGGGAACTCAATCAGCCCCAGCATTTT. The rearrangement links TRBV19 to TRBJ1-5; TRBD1 is a possible D gene (5 bases). From germline, CDR1 is LNHDA and CDR2 SQIVND (reference sequence). The V end was cut by 1 base, the J end by 3 bases, with 13 bases between. The CDR3 is made up of 16 amino acids.

This chain connects TRBV11-2 to TRBJ2-3; 10 bases are a match to TRBD2. CDR1 is SGHAT and CDR2 is FQNNGV in the germline V gene. The CDR3 extends over 15 amino acids. Losses at the gene ends were 2 bases for V and 4 bases for J; bases not matched to a gene: 3. The DNA of the CDR3 is TGTGCCAGCAGCTTAAACCTAGCGGGGGCAGATACGCAGTATTTT. Encoded protein: CASSLNLAGADTQYF. Drawing the rest from reference TRBV11-2 and TRBJ2-3, the complete variable domain is EAGVAQSPRYKIIEKRQSVAFWCNPISGHATLYWYQQILGQGPKLLIQFQNNGVVDDSQLPKDRFSAERLKGVDSTLKIQPAKLEDSAVYLCASSLNLAGADTQYFGPGTRLTVL.

The rearrangement uses TRBV7-6 and TRBJ1-1; a possible D gene is TRBD1 (6 bases). Trimming pared 5 bases from V and 1 base from J, leaving 11 bases between. The CDR3 sequence is 14 residues long. CDR1 is SGHVS, CDR2 FNYEAQ, per germline. Here the CDR3 reads CASSLPGQNTEAFF. Here the CDR3 DNA reads TGTGCCAGCAGCCTACCGGGACAGAACACTGAAGCTTTCTTT.

The CDR3 DNA reads TGTGCCAGCTCACCGACAGGGACCGACACTGAAGCTTTCTTT. Translation gives CASSPTGTDTEAFF. The rearrangement uses TRBV18 and TRBJ1-1, with 7 bases matching TRBD1. The length of the CDR3 is 14 residues. Germline V CDR1 and CDR2: KGHSH, LQKENI. V gave up 3 bases and J gave up 3 bases; unmatched junction bases: 4. The full variable domain, completed using reference TRBV18 and TRBJ1-1, is NAGVMQNPRHLVRRRGQEARLRCSPMKGHSHVYWYRQLPEEGLKFMVYLQKENIIDESGMPKERFSAEFPKEGPSILRIQQVVRGDSAAYFCASSPTGTDTEAFFGQGTRLTVV.

J is TRBJ2-2 and V is TRBV7-9; the D gene is possibly TRBD2 (6 bases). Trimming removed 5 bases from V and 2 bases from J, with 9 bases in between. Germline V gives CDR1 SEHNR, CDR2 FQNEAQ (reference sequence). The CDR3 spans 14 residues. The CDR3 bases are TGTGCCAGCAGCCGGGGACTTAACACCGGGGAGCTGTTTTTT. It translates to CASSRGLNTGELFF. The variable domain in full, with the rest retrieved from reference TRBV7-9 and TRBJ2-2, is DTGVSQNPRHKITKRGQNVTFRCDPISEHNRLYWYRQTLGQGPEFLTYFQNEAQLEKSRLLSDRFSAERPKGSFSTLEIQRTEQGDSAMYLCASSRGLNTGELFFGEGSRLTVL.

The CDR3 sequence is CASSRAGGPNIGELFF. CDR3 coding DNA: TGTGCCAGCAGCCGGGCGGGAGGGCCCAATATCGGGGAGCTGTTTTTT. V gene TRBV7-2 combines with J gene TRBJ2-2, with 9 bases fitting TRBD2. The ends lost 5 bases at V and 7 bases at J; junction bases unmatched: 11. Looked up from germline, CDR1 is SGHTA and CDR2 is FQGNSA. The CDR3 runs 16 residues.

V usage is TRBV7-2 and J usage is TRBJ1-4, with 11 bases that match TRBD1. Germline CDR1 and CDR2: SGHTA and FQGNSA. V dropped 4 bases and J dropped 7; count of bases not matched to a gene: 2. This CDR3 is built from 14 residues. The CDR3 DNA follows: TGTGCCAGCAGCTGGGACAGGGGGTCTGAAAAACTGTTTTTT. This translates into CASSWDRGSEKLFF.